What follows is one T cell receptor beta chain and its context. The identical CDR3 is also encoded by other nucleotide sequences in the sample. Data came from immunoSEQ multiplex PCR; TCRdb stores just in-frame clones and leaves some out. Here the sample spans about 200,000 clones, more than 65% being singletons. The sample belongs to a study of blood T cell repertoires in COVID-19. Across the whole study: From T cells, B-cell-depleted T cells, or PBMCs came the material, which was cDNA or gDNA.

The CDR3 loop spans 13 amino acids. Looked up from germline, CDR1 is MNHNY and CDR2 is SVGAGI (reference sequence). V was clipped by 5 bases and J by 1 base, with 8 bases between them. Those who participated ranged in age from roughly 18 to 89 years and resided in under 25 US areas. Clinical history reported by participants formed the basis on which cohorts were assigned. The rearrangement uses TRBV6-6 and TRBJ1-1, with D perhaps matching TRBD1 (5 bases). Sequenced input: PBMCs or T cells enriched from blood (not recorded which). The sequence was obtained from a woman aged 50 to 60 with acute COVID-19. The CDR3 sequence is CASSDGQNTEAFF. The CDR3 DNA reads TGTGCCAGCAGTGATGGACAGAACACTGAAGCTTTCTTT.